This paragraph covers one TCR beta chain sequence. This clone was seen a single time. Its antigen has not been determined. It has no much larger one-base neighbor in the sample; base qualities were not kept. The intended sense of this specimen's time point label: after neoadjuvant nivolumab, at surgical resection. The patients had newly diagnosed stage II-IVA oral cavity squamous cell carcinoma and had not received any prior systemic or radiation treatment. The cohort was made up of patients with locally advanced, HPV-negative oral cavity squamous cell carcinoma. Peripheral blood mononuclear cells were analyzed directly, without maintenance or expansion in culture. The samples were obtained from a longitudinal correlative study of a single-arm phase II trial testing neoadjuvant nivolumab in oral cavity squamous cell carcinoma. Subject-matched pre- and post-treatment PBMCs and tumors from three responders and three non-responders underwent genomic DNA-based TCRbeta sequencing. Peripheral blood mononuclear cells were collected before nivolumab treatment and were collected again after treatment, at the time of surgery. The Maxwell RSC DNA from Cells kit was used to isolate genomic DNA from PBMCs.

The sample originates from a study of neoadjuvant anti-PD-1 for oral cavity cancer (dated by TCRdb to 2020 to 2023). Broadly, across the study: Three to four biweekly doses of nivolumab at 3 mg/kg were mostly administered to patients before curative-intent surgical resection. A fourth nivolumab dose was given around day 43 to patients without progression, and definitive surgical resection was performed in those patients on days 50-56. Under RECIST 1.1, patients with complete response, partial response or stable disease were classed as responders, and patients with progression were classed as non-responders. The parent correlative cohort included roughly 13 patients, with an approximately 34% response rate. What the authors observed across the whole study: The TCR analyses had only three patients in each response group, and the authors called for validation in larger cohorts. A higher pretreatment blood Treg/Th17 ratio correlated with both higher pretreatment blood TCRbeta clonality and lower post-treatment tumor TCRbeta clonality. After neoadjuvant nivolumab, T cell clonality (Gini index) in PBMCs was significantly higher in non-responders than in responders.

CDR1 and CDR2 are drawn from the germline V gene (reference sequence): SGHKS, YYEKEE. V is pruned by 4 bases and J by 0 bases, leaving 10 bases of the junction without a gene match. The CDR3 goes from the cysteine to the phenylalanine over 17 residues. Only the CDR3 DNA is retained, 51 bases long and in frame from the first base. For deep sequencing, PBMC libraries mostly used about 500 ng of input genomic DNA, with six replicates for each sample. Following the manufacturer's instructions, the team built TCRbeta libraries using the immunoSEQ hsTCRbeta kit. An Illumina NovaSeq 6000 S4 flow cell was used to sequence the final libraries, which had first been combined to 3 nM. As for the original processing: The immunoSEQ Analyzer was used for raw data preprocessing and quality control. The analysis was limited to productive rearrangements, and each clonotype was defined by a unique CDR3 amino acid sequence. Repertoire clonality was estimated as the Gini-Simpson index, which was computed with the R package tcR. Student's t test was used to compare Gini indices, while Pearson correlation assessed associations with tumor size change. In its TCRdb copy, this immuneACCESS table keeps in-frame sequences only and misses some clones. Where compared with another copy, unresolved V genes explain less than half of these, and the others have no known cause. That table gives V, J and clone size, and the DNA gave D and trimming. This sample is represented by 6,000 to 8,500 clones; 55% to 65% of them were singletons. The top ten hold more than 2.5% of the sample.

The input for sequencing was PBMCs, taken after nivolumab (anti-PD-1) treatment. Recombination linked TRBV5-5 to TRBJ1-1, and TRBD1 matches 9 of the central bases. The source is a person aged 40 to 85 with oral cavity squamous cell carcinoma. The CDR3 protein sequence reads: CASSLQGAVGVNTEAFF. The bases read TGTGCCAGCAGCCTACAGGGGGCGGTTGGGGTGAACACTGAAGCTTTCTTT.